These T cell receptor beta chains were read from a single sample in a study of blood T cell repertoires in COVID-19. Assay: immunoSEQ multiplex PCR; the TCRdb copy retains only in-frame clones and omits some. The sample consists of tens of thousands of clones, 86% of them appearing once. The specimen sequenced was peripheral blood. The receptors stem from a man over 45 with active COVID-19. The CDR3 runs from the conserved cysteine through the conserved F or W.

cdr3_length: 15; v_call: TRBV6-5; cdr3_aa: CASWGRWAGGDTQYF
cdr3_length: 19; v_call: TRBV27; cdr3_aa: CASSPRLAGTPANTGELFF
cdr3_length: 10; v_call: TRBV19; cdr3_aa: CASGQGQLFF
cdr3_length: 16; v_call: TRBV4-1; cdr3_aa: CASSQEEGNGGNTIYF
cdr3_length: 13; v_call: TRBV7-2; cdr3_aa: CASSSDWGFEQFF
cdr3_length: 13; v_call: TRBV7-2; cdr3_aa: CASTLSGYYGYTF
cdr3_length: 16; v_call: TRBV3-1/TRBV3-2; cdr3_aa: CASSQVGTGAGRGYTF
cdr3_length: 16; v_call: TRBV18; cdr3_aa: CASSPRVAGGLDEQFF
cdr3_length: 17; v_call: TRBV5-5; cdr3_aa: CASSGGTGTSGSRTQYF
cdr3_length: 14; v_call: TRBV18; cdr3_aa: CASSPLSQNTEAFF
cdr3_length: 13; v_call: TRBV19; cdr3_aa: CASRRVIDYGYTF